These T cell receptor beta chains were read from a single sample in a study of blood T cell repertoires in COVID-19. Generated by immunoSEQ multiplex PCR, the TCRdb table keeps only in-frame clones and is missing some. The profile shows fewer than 200,000 clones, roughly four fifths of them singletons. The sequenced sample was peripheral blood. These receptors were obtained from a human donor in a cohort sampled during active COVID-19. CDR3s include the opening cysteine and the closing phenylalanine or tryptophan. Each record gives: J gene, V gene, clone size, D gene, CDR3 length, CDR3 DNA, CDR3 protein. A D gene is named only where the DNA matches it firmly. For some rows the clone size is stated as once, few or many, or as a class when expanded; others skip it.

j_gene: TRBJ2-5; v_gene: TRBV29-1; abundance: .; d_gene: .; len: 16; CDR3nt: TGCAGCGTTGACGACAGCGACGGAGCCCTCCAAGAGACCCAGTACTTC; CDR3aa: CSVDDSDGALQETQYF
j_gene: TRBJ1-2; v_gene: TRBV7-2; abundance: .; d_gene: TRBD1; len: 13; CDR3nt: TGTGCCAGCAGCCCCTCGGGACAGGGTAGCTACACCTTC; CDR3aa: CASSPSGQGSYTF
j_gene: TRBJ2-3; v_gene: TRBV7-2; abundance: .; d_gene: TRBD2; len: 17; CDR3nt: TGTGCCAGCAGCTTACGGGGGGGGAAATTTGAGGCAGATACGCAGTATTTT; CDR3aa: CASSLRGGKFEADTQYF
j_gene: TRBJ1-4; v_gene: TRBV6-5; abundance: .; d_gene: .; len: 14; CDR3nt: TGTGCCAGCAGTTACCTGGCAGGGATTGAAAAACTGTTTTTT; CDR3aa: CASSYLAGIEKLFF
j_gene: TRBJ1-1; v_gene: TRBV7-3; abundance: .; d_gene: TRBD1; len: 15; CDR3nt: TGTGCCAGCAGCTTAGGAGGCCAGGGGGACGCTGAAGCTTTCTTT; CDR3aa: CASSLGGQGDAEAFF
j_gene: TRBJ2-6; v_gene: TRBV28; abundance: .; d_gene: .; len: 13; CDR3nt: TGTGCCAGCTCGAGGAGAGGGGCCAACGTCCTGACTTTC; CDR3aa: CASSRRGANVLTF
j_gene: TRBJ2-2; v_gene: TRBV19; abundance: medium-sized; d_gene: TRBD1; len: 16; CDR3nt: TGTGCCAGTAGGGAGGGACAGGGGGCGCGGACCGGGGAGCTGTTTTTT; CDR3aa: CASREGQGARTGELFF
j_gene: TRBJ2-1; v_gene: TRBV3-1/TRBV3-2; abundance: few; d_gene: TRBD2; len: 17; CDR3nt: TGTGCCAGCAGCCAAGATCCGCGGACTAGCTTGGGCAATGAGCAGTTCTTC; CDR3aa: CASSQDPRTSLGNEQFF
j_gene: TRBJ1-5; v_gene: TRBV18; abundance: .; d_gene: .; len: 15; CDR3nt: TGTGCCAGCTCACCAGCAGGGTCGGCCAATCAGCCCCAGCATTTT; CDR3aa: CASSPAGSANQPQHF
j_gene: TRBJ1-2; v_gene: TRBV11-2; abundance: .; d_gene: .; len: 13; CDR3nt: TGTGCCAGCAGACCCGACAGTCTCTATGGCTACACCTTC; CDR3aa: CASRPDSLYGYTF
j_gene: TRBJ1-1; v_gene: TRBV18; abundance: .; d_gene: .; len: 13; CDR3nt: TGTGCCAGCTCACCATCGGGGGGCACTGAAGCTTTCTTT; CDR3aa: CASSPSGGTEAFF
j_gene: TRBJ1-1; v_gene: TRBV7-2; abundance: .; d_gene: TRBD1; len: 15; CDR3nt: TGTGCCAGCAGCTCTCAAGGGGGCTTGAACACTGAAGCTTTCTTT; CDR3aa: CASSSQGGLNTEAFF
j_gene: TRBJ1-1; v_gene: TRBV12-3/TRBV12-4; abundance: .; d_gene: TRBD1; len: 13; CDR3nt: TGTGCCAGCAGTTTGGTACAGGGGGCGAACGCTTTCTTT; CDR3aa: CASSLVQGANAFF
j_gene: TRBJ2-3; v_gene: TRBV2; abundance: .; d_gene: .; len: 14; CDR3nt: TGTGCCAGCAGTGATCGTGTTAGCACAGATACGCAGTATTTT; CDR3aa: CASSDRVSTDTQYF
j_gene: TRBJ2-7; v_gene: TRBV7-9; abundance: .; d_gene: TRBD2; len: 17; CDR3nt: TGTGCCAGCAGCTTGGGACTAGCGGGAGGAGGGTTCGACGAGCAGTACTTC; CDR3aa: CASSLGLAGGGFDEQYF
j_gene: TRBJ1-1; v_gene: TRBV7-9; abundance: .; d_gene: .; len: 14; CDR3nt: TGTGCCAGCAGCTTAGAAGCCGAGAACACTGAAGCTTTCTTT; CDR3aa: CASSLEAENTEAFF
j_gene: TRBJ1-3; v_gene: TRBV7-9; abundance: .; d_gene: TRBD1; len: 16; CDR3nt: TGTGCCAGCAGCGACCAACAGGGGGGCGCTGGAAACACCATATATTTT; CDR3aa: CASSDQQGGAGNTIYF
j_gene: TRBJ2-7; v_gene: TRBV9; abundance: once; d_gene: TRBD1; len: 15; CDR3nt: TGTGCCAGCAGCGTCCAGGACAGGGGTCTCTACGAGCAGTACTTC; CDR3aa: CASSVQDRGLYEQYF
j_gene: TRBJ1-4; v_gene: TRBV10-3; abundance: .; d_gene: .; len: 14; CDR3nt: TGTGCCATCAGTGGAGAGAGAACTAATGAAAAACTGTTTTTT; CDR3aa: CAISGERTNEKLFF
j_gene: TRBJ2-1; v_gene: TRBV12-3/TRBV12-4; abundance: .; d_gene: TRBD2; len: 13; CDR3nt: TGTGCCAGCAAAGAGCGGGGGGGCAGAGAGCAGTTCTTC; CDR3aa: CASKERGGREQFF
j_gene: TRBJ2-5; v_gene: TRBV5-1; abundance: .; d_gene: .; len: 15; CDR3nt: TGCGCCAGCAGCCCCGGACAGGCGGGGTTGGAGACCCAGTACTTC; CDR3aa: CASSPGQAGLETQYF
j_gene: TRBJ1-6; v_gene: TRBV19; abundance: few; d_gene: .; len: 13; CDR3nt: TGTGCCAGTAGTTTCAGAGGGAACTCACCCCTCCACTTT; CDR3aa: CASSFRGNSPLHF
j_gene: TRBJ1-2; v_gene: TRBV5-1; abundance: few; d_gene: .; len: 13; CDR3nt: TGCGCCAGCAGATTGACAGCTAACTATGGCTACACCTTC; CDR3aa: CASRLTANYGYTF
j_gene: TRBJ2-7; v_gene: TRBV18; abundance: few; d_gene: .; len: 12; CDR3nt: TGTGCCAGCTCACCGTACGGCTACGAGCAGTACTTC; CDR3aa: CASSPYGYEQYF
j_gene: TRBJ2-4; v_gene: TRBV11-3; abundance: .; d_gene: TRBD2; len: 16; CDR3nt: TGTGCCAGCAGCTTTACAAGCGGGAGCGGCAAAAACATTCAGTACTTC; CDR3aa: CASSFTSGSGKNIQYF
j_gene: TRBJ1-1; v_gene: TRBV7-3; abundance: .; d_gene: .; len: 15; CDR3nt: TGTGCCAGCAGCTTAACGGGAACAGGGAACACTGAAGCTTTCTTT; CDR3aa: CASSLTGTGNTEAFF
j_gene: TRBJ1-1; v_gene: TRBV7-3; abundance: .; d_gene: TRBD1; len: 16; CDR3nt: TGTGCCAGCAGCTTAGTCGGGACAGGGCAATACACTGAAGCTTTCTTT; CDR3aa: CASSLVGTGQYTEAFF
j_gene: TRBJ2-1; v_gene: TRBV11-2; abundance: .; d_gene: TRBD1; len: 14; CDR3nt: TGTGCCAGCAGCTCGGGACAGAACTACAATGAGCAGTTCTTC; CDR3aa: CASSSGQNYNEQFF
j_gene: TRBJ1-1; v_gene: TRBV11-2; abundance: .; d_gene: TRBD1; len: 14; CDR3nt: TGTGCCAGCAGCACACAGGGGACGAACACTGAAGCTTTCTTT; CDR3aa: CASSTQGTNTEAFF
j_gene: TRBJ2-7; v_gene: TRBV11-2; abundance: .; d_gene: .; len: 15; CDR3nt: TGTGCCAGCAGCTTACGACTAGTTGGTTCCTACGAGCAGTACTTC; CDR3aa: CASSLRLVGSYEQYF
j_gene: TRBJ2-1; v_gene: TRBV7-8; abundance: .; d_gene: TRBD2; len: 14; CDR3nt: TGTGCCAGCAGCTTGCTCCAAACTAGCGATGAGCAGTTCTTC; CDR3aa: CASSLLQTSDEQFF